This note documents a single TCR beta chain sequence. Produced via immunoSEQ multiplex PCR; TCRdb's table is partial and in-frame only. The sample lists 80,000 to 90,000 clones; roughly four fifths were seen once. This record belongs to a study of blood T cell repertoires in COVID-19. In the study overall: In each case, the material was cDNA or gDNA derived from T cells, B-cell-depleted T cells, or PBMCs.

Germline V lookup: CDR1 SGHNT, CDR2 YENEEA. V was clipped by 8 bases and J by 4 bases, with 9 bases between them. The CDR3 loop spans 11 amino acids. V is TRBV11-3 and J is TRBJ2-7, with D hard to call. The sequence derives from a woman older than 75 with acute or convalescent COVID-19. The sequencing sample was made of peripheral blood. The CDR3 spells CASLTGYEQYF. The CDR3 DNA reads TGTGCCAGCCTGACCGGGTACGAGCAGTACTTC.